The clone carrying this T cell receptor (beta chain) was found a few times. Antigen: not known. This sample was taken from a study of type 1 regulatory T cells. One entry per CDR3 protein, called by TCRdb with MiXCR from the reads. The table records roughly 68,000 distinct CDR3 sequences, around 57% of them present only once. Material: cultured T cells, either the whole culture or a sorted T cell fraction (not recorded which). Documented subset: Tr1-enriched cell product generated in vitro against host alloantigens. The sequence was obtained from a human donor in good health.

The DNA for the CDR3 is TGTGCCAGCAGCTCGACTAGATCCTACGAGCAGTACTTC. Its protein is CASSSTRSYEQYF. The chain has TRBV7-6 and TRBJ2-7, with a tentative D call TRBD2 (6 bases). The ends were cut back, 4 bases at V and 1 base at J, with 8 bases in the middle. Germline V gives CDR1 SGHVS, CDR2 FNYEAQ. The CDR3 has 13 residues.